The 4 T cell receptor beta chains below were found in one sample sequenced in a study of OX40 agonist ivuxolimab in advanced cancers. Data came from immunoSEQ multiplex PCR; TCRdb stores just in-frame clones and leaves some out. This sample has tens of thousands of clones; 75% to 90% occur once, and the top ten carry less than 2.5%. This specimen consisted of CD4+ or CD8+ T cells sorted from blood, obtained in a trial of the OX40 agonist ivuxolimab. These receptors all stem from an adult with an advanced solid tumor such as melanoma, head and neck, liver or kidney cancer.

V usage is TRBV2 and J usage is TRBJ1-1, with 7 positions matching TRBD1. The CDR3 covers 13 residues. CDR1 is SNHLY, CDR2 FYNNEI, per germline. Trimming at V came to 8 bases and at J to 1 base, leaving 4 bases not matched to a gene. CDR3 protein: CASRWTGNTEAFF. In DNA form, the CDR3 reads TGTGCCAGCCGATGGACAGGGAACACTGAAGCTTTCTTT.

V usage is TRBV19 and J usage is TRBJ2-7; the match to TRBD1 covers 10 bases. This CDR3 is 14 amino acids long. V lost 5 bases to trimming and J lost 5 bases; unmatched junction nucleotides: 6. The V gene's germline CDR1 is LNHDA and CDR2 SQIVND (reference sequence). This CDR3 is CASSLRDRGNEQYF. CDR3 nucleotide sequence: TGTGCCAGTAGTCTTAGGGACAGGGGCAACGAGCAGTACTTC.

The CDR3 nucleotides are TGTGCCAGCAGTTACTCATCGGAACTGAACACTGAAGCTTTCTTT. Protein product: CASSYSSELNTEAFF. The V call is TRBV6-5, the J call TRBJ1-1; D call uncertain. CDR1 is MNHEY, CDR2 SVGAGI, per germline. With 0 bases removed from V and 0 bases from J, the gap between germline ends came to 8 bases. The CDR3 has 15 amino acids.

CDR3 sequence: CASSPGRSSYNEQFF. The CDR3 nucleotides are TGTGCCAGCAGCCCCGGACGAAGCTCCTACAATGAGCAGTTCTTC. The J gene is TRBJ2-1, the V gene TRBV7-3; D ambiguous. V was pared by 5 bases and J by 0 bases, with 11 bases between. The germline V gene encodes CDR1 SGHTA and CDR2 FQGTGA. The CDR3 covers 15 residues.